Detailed here is one T cell receptor beta chain. Measured with immunoSEQ multiplex PCR; TCRdb has only the in-frame clones, and not every one. This repertoire shows a few hundred thousand clones, 70% to 90% found once; its top ten account for roughly 2%. The record originates from a study of blood T cell repertoires in COVID-19. About the research overall: The United States, Italy and Spain provided the acute and convalescent COVID-19 samples. T cells, B-cell-depleted T cells, or PBMCs provided the cDNA or gDNA that served as material.

V lost 9 bases and J 0 bases, leaving 11 bases between the germline ends. There are 13 residues in the CDR3. Germline V gene lookup returns CDR1 SNHLY and CDR2 FYNNEI. The chain recombines TRBV2 with TRBJ1-2, with a possible D match to TRBD1 (6 bases). The sequence was collected from a man aged 25-45 years who had recovered from COVID-19. The sequenced material came from PBMCs or T cells enriched from blood (not recorded which). The CDR3 spells CASRDTPNYGYTF. CDR3 bases: TGTGCCAGTCGGGACACCCCTAACTATGGCTACACCTTC.